This paragraph covers one TCR beta chain sequence. This entry belongs to a study of blood T cell repertoires in COVID-19. Study-level background: Both acute and convalescent COVID-19 samples were obtained from the United States, Italy and Spain. Sources were T cells, B-cell-depleted T cells, or PBMCs; the material itself was cDNA or gDNA.

The CDR3 is 13 residues long. Germline V gene lookup returns CDR1 KGHSH and CDR2 LQKENI. Trimming left V 3 bases short and J 7 bases short, with 11 bases between. How the authors handled the data: Quantification of nucleated cells was approximated via reference gene primer amplification. Profiled with immunoSEQ multiplex PCR; TCRdb holds only in-frame clones, not every one. V, J and clone size were drawn from that table, and D and trimming were deduced from the DNA. The sample holds about 66,000 clones, roughly nine tenths seen once. Sequenced material: peripheral blood. This receptor was taken from a human donor in a cohort sampled during active COVID-19. The chain carries TRBV18 and TRBJ2-3; D may be TRBD2 (5 bases). The CDR3 DNA sequence: TGTGCCAGCTCACCGGTCCCGGGGAATACGCAGTATTTT. Its protein is CASSPVPGNTQYF.